The entry below describes one T cell receptor beta chain. The antigen is not known. The data were obtained in a study of beta chain features in type 1 diabetes. CDR1 is SNHLY, CDR2 FYNNEI, per germline. The CDR3 covers 14 residues. The V end lost 9 bases, the J end lost 3 bases, and 16 bases lay between the germline ends. cDNA synthesis used the whole RNA isolate, giving expressed TCRB sequences. Profiling relied on immunoSEQ multiplex PCR, and the TCRdb table lists in-frame clones only, not all of them. The sample holds about 280,000 clones; 15% are singletons and the top ten take about 0.014%. Notes on the study in general: Among all four CD4+ subsets, Type 1 diabetes patients had TCRB CDR3s that were moderately but significantly shorter.

Input material: naive CD4+ T cells from blood. The sequence was obtained from a man younger than 30 with type 1 diabetes. The genes are TRBV2 and TRBJ2-3; tentatively, D is TRBD2 (7 bases). The CDR3 is CASYEGEGTDTQYF. The CDR3 DNA follows: TGTGCCAGTTATGAGGGGGAGGGGACAGATACGCAGTATTTT. The full variable domain, completed using reference TRBV2 and TRBJ2-3, is EPEVTQTPSHQVTQMGQEVILRCVPISNHLYFYWYRQILGQKVEFLVSFYNNEISEKSEIFDDQFSVERPDGSNFTLKIRSTKLEDSAMYFCASYEGEGTDTQYFGPGTRLTVL.